This T cell receptor beta chain comes out of a study of blood T cell repertoires in COVID-19. Whole-study context: Spain, Italy and the United States supplied samples that represented acute and convalescent COVID-19.

Trimming removed 8 bases from V and 4 bases from J; junction bases left unmatched: 8. The CDR3 covers 14 residues. CDR1 and CDR2 from the germline V gene are SNHLY and FYNNEI. Per the original data handling: Quantification of nucleated cells was approximated via reference gene primer amplification. Repertoires were generated with immunoSEQ multiplex PCR, while TCRdb's copy carries only in-frame clones and drops some. The D gene and trimming were derived from the DNA, and the V and J assignments and clone size from that table. The sample contains 150,000 to 200,000 clones, 85% of which appear only once.

Sequenced input: peripheral blood. This sequence joins TRBV2 and TRBJ1-1, with 9 bases fitting TRBD1. This TCR came from a human donor with acute or convalescent COVID-19. The donor label of this sample is uncertain. The CDR3 sequence is CASGTTGQGTEAFF. In nucleotides, the CDR3 is TGTGCCAGCGGAACAACGGGACAGGGCACTGAAGCTTTCTTT.